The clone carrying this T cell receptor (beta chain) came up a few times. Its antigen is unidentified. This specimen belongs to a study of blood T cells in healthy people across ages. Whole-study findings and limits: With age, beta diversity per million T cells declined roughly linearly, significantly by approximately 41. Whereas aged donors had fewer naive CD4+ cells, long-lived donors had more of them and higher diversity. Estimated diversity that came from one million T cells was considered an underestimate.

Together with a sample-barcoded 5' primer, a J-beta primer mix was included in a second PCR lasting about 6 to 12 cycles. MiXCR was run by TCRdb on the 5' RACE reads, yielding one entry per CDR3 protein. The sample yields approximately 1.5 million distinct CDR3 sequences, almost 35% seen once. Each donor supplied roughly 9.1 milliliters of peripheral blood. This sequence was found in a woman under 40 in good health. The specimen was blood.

CDR3 sequence: CASRGWTGSWNQPQHF. The DNA of the CDR3 is TGTGCCAGCAGAGGGTGGACAGGGTCCTGGAATCAGCCCCAGCATTTT. The rearrangement links TRBV2 to TRBJ1-5, with 8 bases matching TRBD1. CDR3 length: 16 residues. The V gene end was trimmed by 6 bases and the J gene end by 4 bases; junction bases not matched to a gene: 11. Germline CDR1 reads SNHLY; CDR2 reads FYNNEI. The variable domain in full, completed from reference TRBV2 and TRBJ1-5, reads EPEVTQTPSHQVTQMGQEVILRCVPISNHLYFYWYRQILGQKVEFLVSFYNNEISEKSEIFDDQFSVERPDGSNFTLKIRSTKLEDSAMYFCASRGWTGSWNQPQHFGDGTRLSIL.